Listed below are T cell receptor beta chains from one sample, sequenced in a study of T cells in Graves' hyperthyroidism and ophthalmopathy. TCRdb reprocessed the multiplex PCR reads via MiXCR and lists one record per CDR3 protein. The table has roughly 660,000 distinct CDR3 sequences, about 18% seen once. The specimen sequenced was blood. All receptors come from a man between 50 and 59 years old with Graves' hyperthyroidism. The conserved cysteine and the conserved F or W are not part of the CDR3 here.

V | CDR3
TRBV7-2 | ASSPTRSLTGELF
TRBV27 | ASSYTQSTDTQY
TRBV6-2/TRBV6-3 | ASSYSEVLLNTEAF
TRBV12-3/TRBV12-4 | ASSLGGYGYSNQPQH
TRBV18 | ATTERAIVYNEQF
TRBV19 | ASSPPSPTSGSTGELF
TRBV6-1 | ASSSPPTRGNIQY
TRBV10-1 | ASSVSGAVDTQY
TRBV7-2 | ASSSGLITDTQY
TRBV6-2/TRBV6-3 | ATGGGQSNTGELF
TRBV20-1 | SARTDRGQDGYT
TRBV30 | AWSTTPPGNTIY
TRBV7-8 | ASSLNLAGGGYEQY